The source of this T cell receptor beta chain is a study of blood T cell repertoires in COVID-19. The wider study: Acute and convalescent COVID-19 samples came from the United States, Italy and Spain. In each case, the material was cDNA or gDNA derived from T cells, B-cell-depleted T cells, or PBMCs.

How the authors handled the data: Quantification of nucleated cells was approximated via reference gene primer amplification. TCRdb's table, derived via immunoSEQ multiplex PCR, lists solely in-frame clones and lacks some. That table gives V, J and clone size, and the DNA gave D and trimming. This table holds a few hundred thousand clones, 70% to 90% found once. CDR1 is LGHNA and CDR2 is YSLEER in the germline V gene. The CDR3 has 13 residues. V was cut by 0 bases and J by 5 bases, with 8 bases left in between. The V call is TRBV4-3, the J call TRBJ2-7; D is uncertain. This sequence originates from a man aged 18 to 29 who had recovered from COVID-19. Sequenced material: peripheral blood. The CDR3 region is CASSQDYSDEQYF. DNA for the CDR3: TGCGCCAGCAGCCAAGATTATAGTGACGAGCAGTACTTC.